This record looks at one T cell receptor beta chain sequence and its context. This entry belongs to a study of blood T cell repertoires in COVID-19. About the research overall: From the United States, Italy and Spain came samples of acute and convalescent COVID-19.

The table came from immunoSEQ multiplex PCR; TCRdb's copy has only in-frame clones and leaves some out. The sample holds roughly 100,000 clones, about nine tenths seen once. This sequence originates from a woman older than 75 in a cohort sampled during active COVID-19. The sample taken for sequencing was peripheral blood.

In DNA, the CDR3 is TGTGCCAGCAGTCGACCATTTGTCGGACAGGGGTTCTCCTACGAGCAGTACTTC. Protein sequence: CASSRPFVGQGFSYEQYF. This sequence joins TRBV6-6 and TRBJ2-7, with 9 bases fitting TRBD1. After removal of 5 bases from V and 0 bases from J, the junction contained 14 bases not matched to a gene. Germline-derived CDR1 and CDR2 are MNHNY and SVGAGI (reference sequence). This CDR3 is 18 amino acids long.